These T cell receptor beta chains were read from a single sample in a study of blood T cell repertoires in COVID-19. TCRdb keeps only in-frame clones here, not all; method: immunoSEQ multiplex PCR. This table has some 210,000 clones, about 86% appearing once. Sequencing input: PBMCs or T cells enriched from blood (not recorded which). These receptors were collected from a woman between 45 and 60 years old with acute COVID-19. Both conserved end residues are part of each CDR3. A D gene is named only where the DNA matches it firmly. Clone size is not always given. Where it is, it says once, few, many or a class for expanded clones.

TRBD1 | . | TRBJ2-2 | TRBV10-3 | CAISWTGATGELFF | TGTGCCATCAGCTGGACAGGGGCCACCGGGGAGCTGTTTTTT
TRBD2 | . | TRBJ2-5 | TRBV7-9 | CASTQGLAGVETQYF | TGTGCCAGCACCCAGGGACTAGCGGGGGTGGAGACCCAGTACTTC
TRBD1 | . | TRBJ1-4 | TRBV28 | CASSLPTGGNEKLFF | TGTGCCAGCAGCCTACCGACAGGGGGTAATGAAAAACTGTTTTTT
. | . | TRBJ2-3 | TRBV7-2 | CASSSGLFTDTQYF | TGTGCCAGCAGCTCCGGACTTTTCACAGATACGCAGTATTTT
. | few | TRBJ1-1 | TRBV3-1/TRBV3-2 | CASSPRGRNTEAFF | TGTGCCAGCAGCCCCAGGGGCAGGAACACTGAAGCTTTCTTT
. | . | TRBJ2-5 | TRBV18 | CASSPRLSLGETQYF | TGTGCCAGCTCACCACGGCTAAGCCTCGGGGAGACCCAGTACTTC
. | . | TRBJ2-5 | TRBV11-2 | CASSLSPGSGETQYF | TGTGCCAGCAGCTTATCCCCAGGGTCGGGAGAGACCCAGTACTTC
. | few | TRBJ1-6 | TRBV28 | CASSLWEGSRNSPLHF | TGTGCCAGCAGTTTATGGGAGGGGAGTAGAAATTCACCCCTCCACTTT
TRBD2 | . | TRBJ2-2 | TRBV3-1/TRBV3-2 | CASRAGVGELFF | TGTGCCAGCAGGGCGGGAGTCGGGGAGCTGTTTTTT
TRBD2 | many | TRBJ2-1 | TRBV7-3 | CASSSGTSGRNEQFF | TGTGCCAGCAGCTCCGGGACTAGCGGGAGAAATGAGCAGTTCTTC
TRBD2 | few | TRBJ2-1 | TRBV4-1 | CASSHSGRGDEQFF | TGCGCCAGCAGCCATAGCGGGAGAGGAGATGAGCAGTTCTTC
. | . | TRBJ2-1 | TRBV12-5 | CASGTELLGNEQFF | TGTGCTAGTGGGACCGAGCTACTAGGCAATGAGCAGTTCTTC
TRBD1 | . | TRBJ1-2 | TRBV7-2 | CASSSGQGARHGYTF | TGTGCCAGCAGCTCCGGACAGGGGGCGCGACATGGCTACACCTTC
. | . | TRBJ1-6 | TRBV18 | CASSPDPGNSPLHF | TGTGCCAGCTCACCGGACCCGGGGAATTCACCCCTCCACTTT
. | . | TRBJ2-7 | TRBV10-2 | CATVGAGVTDEQYF | TGCGCCACCGTGGGGGCGGGAGTAACAGACGAGCAGTACTTC
. | . | TRBJ1-2 | TRBV12-3/TRBV12-4 | CASSLDFYGYTF | TGTGCCAGCAGTTTGGACTTCTATGGCTACACCTTC
TRBD2 | . | TRBJ2-1 | TRBV7-8 | CASSLRGGSSYNEQFF | TGTGCCAGCAGCCTAAGGGGCGGGAGCTCCTACAATGAGCAGTTCTTC
. | . | TRBJ1-5 | TRBV4-1 | CASSQEGHGNQPQHF | TGCGCCAGCAGCCAAGAGGGACACGGCAATCAGCCCCAGCATTTT
. | . | TRBJ2-7 | TRBV27 | CASSFTQGTAYEQYF | TGTGCCAGCAGTTTTACCCAGGGAACGGCCTACGAGCAGTACTTC
. | . | TRBJ1-5 | TRBV28 | CASSLSAAGSQPQHF | TGTGCCAGCAGTTTATCCGCCGCGGGGAGTCAGCCCCAGCATTTT
TRBD2 | many | TRBJ2-1 | TRBV4-1 | CASSPWTSGGYNEQFF | TGCGCCAGCAGCCCATGGACTAGCGGTGGGTACAATGAGCAGTTCTTC
. | once | TRBJ1-1 | TRBV7-2 | CASSLWTTRNTEAFF | TGTGCCAGCAGCCTATGGACAACCCGGAACACTGAAGCTTTCTTT
. | . | TRBJ1-1 | TRBV28 | CASSPRVTEAFF | TGTGCCAGCAGCCCCAGGGTCACTGAAGCTTTCTTT
TRBD1 | . | TRBJ1-3 | TRBV28 | CASSLVGTGGSGNTIYF | TGTGCCAGCAGTTTAGTTGGGACAGGGGGATCCGGAAACACCATATATTTT
. | . | TRBJ2-1 | TRBV5-1 | CASSTNRVGEQFF | TGCGCCAGCAGCACAAACAGGGTTGGTGAGCAGTTCTTC
TRBD1 | few | TRBJ1-1 | TRBV2 | CADFFQGGAFF | TGTGCAGACTTCTTCCAGGGGGGAGCTTTCTTT
. | . | TRBJ2-1 | TRBV6-5 | CASSTYLNEQFF | TGTGCCAGCAGTACCTACCTCAATGAGCAGTTCTTC
. | . | TRBJ2-7 | TRBV3-1/TRBV3-2 | CASSQVRSGPEQYF | TGTGCCAGCAGCCAAGTCCGGTCAGGTCCCGAGCAGTACTTC
TRBD1 | . | TRBJ2-3 | TRBV28 | CASSSPTGGGRTDTQYF | TGTGCCAGCAGTTCCCCGACAGGGGGTGGACGCACAGATACGCAGTATTTT
TRBD1 | . | TRBJ2-6 | TRBV28 | CASSPGQGQWRGANVLTF | TGTGCCAGCAGCCCCGGACAGGGTCAATGGCGTGGGGCCAACGTCCTGACTTTC
TRBD1 | once | TRBJ1-1 | TRBV5-1 | CASSLDRGLWTEAFF | TGCGCCAGCAGCTTAGACAGGGGCTTGTGGACTGAAGCTTTCTTT
. | few | TRBJ1-2 | TRBV29-1 | CSVGTVEDGYTF | TGCAGCGTTGGGACAGTGGAAGATGGCTACACCTTC
. | . | TRBJ2-6 | TRBV10-3 | CAITLGGPGANVLTF | TGTGCCATCACCCTGGGGGGGCCCGGGGCCAACGTCCTGACTTTC
TRBD1 | few | TRBJ2-7 | TRBV7-9 | CASSLGTGGHEQYF | TGTGCCAGCAGCTTAGGGACAGGGGGCCACGAGCAGTACTTC
TRBD1 | . | TRBJ2-7 | TRBV6-2/TRBV6-3 | CASSPRGQGTYEQYF | TGTGCCAGCAGCCCGCGGGGACAGGGGACCTACGAGCAGTACTTC
. | . | TRBJ2-7 | TRBV7-2 | CASTPSFGGSSYEQYF | TGTGCCAGCACCCCCTCGTTCGGAGGGAGCTCCTACGAGCAGTACTTC
. | . | TRBJ2-1 | TRBV4-3 | CASSQDTGDYNEQFF | TGCGCCAGCAGCCAGGACACTGGGGACTACAATGAGCAGTTCTTC
TRBD1 | . | TRBJ1-1 | TRBV28 | CASLNGQVNTEAFF | TGTGCCAGCCTGAACGGACAGGTGAACACTGAAGCTTTCTTT
. | once | TRBJ1-1 | TRBV18 | CASSPGLIMNTEAFF | TGTGCCAGCTCACCAGGACTGATCATGAACACTGAAGCTTTCTTT
TRBD2 | . | TRBJ2-2 | TRBV2 | CASRLASGSIGELFF | TGTGCCAGCAGGCTGGCTAGCGGGAGTATCGGGGAGCTGTTTTTT
TRBD2 | . | TRBJ2-5 | TRBV6-5 | CASSRGGRETQYF | TGTGCCAGCAGTCGGGGGGGCCGCGAGACCCAGTACTTC
TRBD1 | . | TRBJ2-7 | TRBV7-8 | CASSSDRVVSYEQYF | TGTGCCAGCAGCTCGGACAGGGTGGTATCCTACGAGCAGTACTTC
. | . | TRBJ1-6 | TRBV4-3 | CASSHGTYNSPLHF | TGCGCCAGCAGCCATGGGACATATAATTCACCCCTCCACTTT
. | few | TRBJ1-5 | TRBV30 | CAWSLGGGPEGNQPQHF | TGTGCCTGGAGTTTAGGGGGTGGTCCGGAGGGCAATCAGCCCCAGCATTTT
TRBD2 | . | TRBJ2-3 | TRBV5-1 | CASSSKTSGTSTDTQYF | TGCGCCAGCAGCTCGAAGACTAGCGGGACGAGCACAGATACGCAGTATTTT
TRBD2 | once | TRBJ2-5 | TRBV7-2 | CASSLGLAGETQYF | TGTGCCAGCAGCTTAGGGCTAGCGGGGGAGACCCAGTACTTC
TRBD1 | . | TRBJ2-7 | TRBV7-2 | CASSLNRGNSEQYF | TGTGCCAGCAGCTTAAACAGGGGTAATAGCGAGCAGTACTTC
. | . | TRBJ2-3 | TRBV25-1 | CASSDPRRADTQYF | TGTGCCAGCAGTGATCCCCGGAGGGCCGATACGCAGTATTTT
. | . | TRBJ1-5 | TRBV14 | CASSLLGGNQPQHF | TGTGCCAGCAGCCTTTTGGGAGGCAATCAGCCCCAGCATTTT